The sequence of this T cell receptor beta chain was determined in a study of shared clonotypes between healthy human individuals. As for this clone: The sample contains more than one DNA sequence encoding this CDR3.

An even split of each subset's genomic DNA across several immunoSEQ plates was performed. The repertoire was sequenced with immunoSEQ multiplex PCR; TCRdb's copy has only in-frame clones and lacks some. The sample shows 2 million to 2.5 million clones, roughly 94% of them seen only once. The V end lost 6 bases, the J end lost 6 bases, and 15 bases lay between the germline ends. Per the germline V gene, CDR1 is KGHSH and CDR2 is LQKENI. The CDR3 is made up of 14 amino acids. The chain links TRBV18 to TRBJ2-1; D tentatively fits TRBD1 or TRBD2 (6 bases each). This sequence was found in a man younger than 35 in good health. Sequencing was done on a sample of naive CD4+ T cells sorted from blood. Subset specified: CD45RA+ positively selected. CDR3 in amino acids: CASSPRTGANEQFF. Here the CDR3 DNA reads TGTGCCAGCTCTCCCCGCACGGGGGCCAATGAGCAGTTCTTC.